This T cell receptor beta chain was observed in a study of blood T cells in healthy people across ages. For the second PCR, which ran for roughly 6 to 11 cycles, a sample-barcoded 5' primer and a J-beta primer mix were used. TCRdb reprocessed the 5' RACE reads via MiXCR and lists one record per CDR3 protein. This table has about 680,000 distinct CDR3 sequences, around half appearing once. Study conclusions and caveats: The diversity estimates, figures obtained from one million T cells, were considered underestimates.

Each donor was a healthy Caucasian individual from Russia, aged roughly 6 to 100. Drawing of peripheral blood yielded roughly 9.8 milliliters from each donor. Extractions gave at least 6 micrograms of total RNA per sample. Note on this clonotype: Its antigen remains unidentified.

The sequenced sample was blood. This receptor was obtained from an older woman in good health.

Here the CDR3 DNA reads TGTGCCATCAGTGAACGGGCGGACCATCAGCCCCAGCATTTT. The encoded protein is CAISERADHQPQHF. This rearrangement joins TRBV10-3 to TRBJ1-5; D ambiguous. Trimming removed 3 bases from V and 5 bases from J, with 11 bases in between. CDR3 length: 14 residues. From germline, CDR1 is ENHRY and CDR2 SYGVKD.